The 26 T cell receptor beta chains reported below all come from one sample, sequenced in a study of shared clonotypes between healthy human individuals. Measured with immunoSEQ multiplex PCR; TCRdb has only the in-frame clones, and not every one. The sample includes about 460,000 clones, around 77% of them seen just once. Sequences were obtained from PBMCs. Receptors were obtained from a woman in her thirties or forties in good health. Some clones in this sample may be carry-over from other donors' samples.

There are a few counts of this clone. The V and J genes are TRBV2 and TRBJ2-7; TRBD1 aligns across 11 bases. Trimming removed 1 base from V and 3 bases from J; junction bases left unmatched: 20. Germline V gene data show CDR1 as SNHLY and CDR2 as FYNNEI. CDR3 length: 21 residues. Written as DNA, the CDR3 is TGTGCCAGCAGTGAAGTTTCTTCATGGGACGCCCCCGGGACAGGGGGCTACGAGCAGTACTTC. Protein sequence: CASSEVSSWDAPGTGGYEQYF.

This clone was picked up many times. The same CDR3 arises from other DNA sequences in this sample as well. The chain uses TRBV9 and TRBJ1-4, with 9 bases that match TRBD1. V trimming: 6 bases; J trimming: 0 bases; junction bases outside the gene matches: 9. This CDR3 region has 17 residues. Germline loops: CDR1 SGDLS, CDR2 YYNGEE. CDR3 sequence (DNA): TGTGCCAGCAAAGTAGGGACAGGGCATTCAACTAATGAAAAACTGTTTTTT. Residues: CASKVGTGHSTNEKLFF.

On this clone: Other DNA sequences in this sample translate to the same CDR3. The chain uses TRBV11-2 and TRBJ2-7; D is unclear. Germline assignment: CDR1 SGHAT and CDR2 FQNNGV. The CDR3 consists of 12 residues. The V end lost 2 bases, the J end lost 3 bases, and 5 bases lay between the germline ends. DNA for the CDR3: TGTGCCAGCAGCTTATCCAGCTACGAGCAGTACTTC. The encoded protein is CASSLSSYEQYF.

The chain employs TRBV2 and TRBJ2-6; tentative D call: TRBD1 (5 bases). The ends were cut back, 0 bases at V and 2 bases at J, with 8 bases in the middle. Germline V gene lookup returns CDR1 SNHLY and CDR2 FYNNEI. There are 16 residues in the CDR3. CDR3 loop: CASSEALTAGANVLTF. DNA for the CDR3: TGTGCCAGCAGTGAAGCGCTGACAGCTGGGGCCAACGTCCTGACTTTC. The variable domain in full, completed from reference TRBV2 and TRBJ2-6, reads EPEVTQTPSHQVTQMGQEVILRCVPISNHLYFYWYRQILGQKVEFLVSFYNNEISEKSEIFDDQFSVERPDGSNFTLKIRSTKLEDSAMYFCASSEALTAGANVLTFGAGSRLTVL.

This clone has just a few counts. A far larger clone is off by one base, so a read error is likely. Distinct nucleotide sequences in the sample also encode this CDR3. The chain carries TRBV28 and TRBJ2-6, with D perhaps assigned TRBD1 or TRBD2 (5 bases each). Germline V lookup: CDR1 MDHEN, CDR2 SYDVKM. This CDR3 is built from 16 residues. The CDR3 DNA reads TGTGCCAGCAGTCCCGGGGAGTTCTCTGGGGCCAACGTCCTGACCTTC. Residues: CASSPGEFSGANVLTF.

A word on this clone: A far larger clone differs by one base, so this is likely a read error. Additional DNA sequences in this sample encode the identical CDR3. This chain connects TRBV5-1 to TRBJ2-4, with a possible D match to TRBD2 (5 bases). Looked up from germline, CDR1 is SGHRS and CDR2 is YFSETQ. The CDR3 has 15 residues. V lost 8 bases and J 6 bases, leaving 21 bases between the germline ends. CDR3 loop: CASSLEGQPGNIQYF. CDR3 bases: TGCGCCAGTAGCCTAGAGGGCCAACCCGGAAACATTCAGTACTTC.

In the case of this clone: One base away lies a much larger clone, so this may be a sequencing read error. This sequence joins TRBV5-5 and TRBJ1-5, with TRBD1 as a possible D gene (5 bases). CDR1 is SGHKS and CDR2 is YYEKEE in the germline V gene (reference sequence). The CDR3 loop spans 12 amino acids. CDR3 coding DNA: TGTGCCAACAGCCTGGAGGGGCAGCCCCAGCATTTT. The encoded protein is CANSLEGQPQHF. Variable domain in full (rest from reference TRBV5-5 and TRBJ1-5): DAGVTQSPTHLIKTRGQQVTLRCSPISGHKSVSWYQQVLGQGPQFIFQYYEKEERGRGNFPDRFSARQFPNYSSELNVNALLLGDSALYLCANSLEGQPQHFGDGTRLSIL.

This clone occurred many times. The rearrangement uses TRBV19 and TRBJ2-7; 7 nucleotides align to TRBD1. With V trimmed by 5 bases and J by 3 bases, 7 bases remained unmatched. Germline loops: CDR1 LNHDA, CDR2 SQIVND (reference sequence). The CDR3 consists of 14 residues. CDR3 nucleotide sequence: TGTGCCAGTAGTCCACGGGACAGATACTACGAGCAGTACTTC. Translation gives CASSPRDRYYEQYF.

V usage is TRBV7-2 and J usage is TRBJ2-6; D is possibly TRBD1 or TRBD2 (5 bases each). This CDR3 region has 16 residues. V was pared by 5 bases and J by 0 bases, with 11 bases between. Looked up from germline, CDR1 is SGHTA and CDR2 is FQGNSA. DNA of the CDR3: TGTGCCAGCAGCCGTGAAGGGACCTCTGGGGCCAACGTCCTGACTTTC. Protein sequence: CASSREGTSGANVLTF.

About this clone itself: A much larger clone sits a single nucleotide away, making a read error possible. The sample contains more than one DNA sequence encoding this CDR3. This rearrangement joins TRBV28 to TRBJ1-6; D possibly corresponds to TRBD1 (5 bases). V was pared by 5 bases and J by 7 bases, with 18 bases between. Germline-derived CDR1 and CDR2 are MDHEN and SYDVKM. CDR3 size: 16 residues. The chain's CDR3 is CASSPPPGRVNSPLHF. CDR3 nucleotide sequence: TGTGCCAGCAGTCCTCCCCCGGGACGCGTCAATTCACCCCTCCACTTT. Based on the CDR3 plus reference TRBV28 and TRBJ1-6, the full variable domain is DVKVTQSSRYLVKRTGEKVFLECVQDMDHENMFWYRQDPGLGLRLIYFSYDVKMKEKGDIPEGYSVSREKKERFSLILESASTNQTSMYLCASSPPPGRVNSPLHFGNGTRLTVT.

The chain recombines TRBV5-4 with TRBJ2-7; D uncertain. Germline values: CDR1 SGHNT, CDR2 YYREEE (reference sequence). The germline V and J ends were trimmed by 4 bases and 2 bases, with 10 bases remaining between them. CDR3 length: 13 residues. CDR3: CASSQGRAYEQYF. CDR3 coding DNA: TGTGCCAGCAGCCAAGGACGGGCCTACGAGCAGTACTTC.

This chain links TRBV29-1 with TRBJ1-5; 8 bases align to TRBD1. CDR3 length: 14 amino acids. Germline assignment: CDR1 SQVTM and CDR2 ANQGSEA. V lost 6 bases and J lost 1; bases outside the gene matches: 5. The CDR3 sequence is CSVQGAGSNQPQHF. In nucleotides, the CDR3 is TGCAGCGTCCAGGGGGCAGGAAGCAATCAGCCCCAGCATTTT. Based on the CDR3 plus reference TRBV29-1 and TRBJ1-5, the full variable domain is SAVISQKPSRDICQRGTSLTIQCQVDSQVTMMFWYRQQPGQSLTLIATANQGSEATYESGFVIDKFPISRPNLTFSTLTVSNMSPEDSSIYLCSVQGAGSNQPQHFGDGTRLSIL.

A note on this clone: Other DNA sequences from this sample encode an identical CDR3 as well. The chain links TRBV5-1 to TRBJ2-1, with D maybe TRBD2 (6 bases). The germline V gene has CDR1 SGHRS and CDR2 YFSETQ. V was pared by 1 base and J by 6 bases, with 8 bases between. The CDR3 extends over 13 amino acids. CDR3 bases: TGCGCCAGCAGCTTGCCCGGGGGCAATGAGCAGTTCTTC. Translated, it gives CASSLPGGNEQFF.

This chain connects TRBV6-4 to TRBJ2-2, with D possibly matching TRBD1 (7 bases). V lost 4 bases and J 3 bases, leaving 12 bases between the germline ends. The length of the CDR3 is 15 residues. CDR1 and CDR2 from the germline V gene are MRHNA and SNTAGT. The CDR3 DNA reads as TGTGCCAGCAGTGCCCAGGGGGGTGACACCGGGGAGCTGTTTTTT. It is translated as CASSAQGGDTGELFF.

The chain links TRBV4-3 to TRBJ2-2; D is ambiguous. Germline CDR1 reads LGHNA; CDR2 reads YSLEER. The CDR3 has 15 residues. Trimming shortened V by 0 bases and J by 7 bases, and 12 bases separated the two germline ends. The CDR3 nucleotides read TGCGCCAGCAGCCAAGATGGAGCTAGGGACGGGGAGCTGTTTTTT. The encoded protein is CASSQDGARDGELFF.

The chain's CDR3 is CASSTLLPDTQYF. In DNA, the CDR3 is TGTGCCAGCAGTACCTTACTCCCCGATACGCAGTATTTT. This rearrangement joins TRBV6-1 to TRBJ2-3; D gene uncertain. CDR1 and CDR2 from the germline V gene are MNHNS and SASEGT. This CDR3 has 13 residues. With 5 bases removed from V and 6 bases from J, the gap between germline ends came to 12 bases.

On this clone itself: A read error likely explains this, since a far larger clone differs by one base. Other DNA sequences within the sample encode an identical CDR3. CDR3 sequence: CASSVEVQPYEQYF. CDR3 bases: TGTGCCAGCAGCGTGGAGGTGCAACCCTACGAGCAGTACTTC. V usage is TRBV9 and J usage is TRBJ2-7; tentative D call: TRBD2 (5 bases). V was shortened by 2 bases and J by 2 bases, with 11 bases between the two germline ends. CDR3 length: 14 residues. CDR1 is SGDLS, CDR2 YYNGEE, per germline. Full variable domain (remainder filled in from reference TRBV9 and TRBJ2-7): DSGVTQTPKHLITATGQRVTLRCSPRSGDLSVYWYQQSLDQGLQFLIQYYNGEERAKGNILERFSAQQFPDLHSELNLSSLELGDSALYFCASSVEVQPYEQYFGPGTRLTVT.

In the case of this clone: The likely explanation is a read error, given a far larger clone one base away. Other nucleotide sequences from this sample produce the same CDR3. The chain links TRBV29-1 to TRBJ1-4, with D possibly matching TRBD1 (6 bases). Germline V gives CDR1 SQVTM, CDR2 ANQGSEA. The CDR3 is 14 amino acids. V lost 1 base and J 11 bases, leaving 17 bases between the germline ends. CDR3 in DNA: TGCAGCGTTGAAGCGGTGGGGGGCGTTGAGAAACTGTTTTTT. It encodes CSVEAVGGVEKLFF. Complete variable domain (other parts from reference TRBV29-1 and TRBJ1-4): SAVISQKPSRDICQRGTSLTIQCQVDSQVTMMFWYRQQPGQSLTLIATANQGSEATYESGFVIDKFPISRPNLTFSTLTVSNMSPEDSSIYLCSVEAVGGVEKLFFGSGTQLSVL.

The CDR3 reads CASSRTSGSEQYF. CDR3 DNA sequence: TGTGCCAGCAGCAGGACTAGCGGGAGCGAGCAGTACTTC. The rearrangement joins TRBV6-1 to TRBJ2-7; 13 bases match TRBD2. The CDR3 runs to 13 residues. Germline CDR1 MNHNS, CDR2 SASEGT. J gave up 6 bases and V 6 bases, and 2 bases lay outside the gene matches.

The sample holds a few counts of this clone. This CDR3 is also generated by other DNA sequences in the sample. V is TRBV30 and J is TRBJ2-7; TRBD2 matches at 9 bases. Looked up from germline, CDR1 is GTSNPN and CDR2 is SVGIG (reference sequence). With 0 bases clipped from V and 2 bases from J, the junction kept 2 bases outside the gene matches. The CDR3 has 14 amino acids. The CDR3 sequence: CAWSVLAGPYEQYF. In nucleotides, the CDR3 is TGTGCCTGGAGTGTCCTAGCGGGACCCTACGAGCAGTACTTC.

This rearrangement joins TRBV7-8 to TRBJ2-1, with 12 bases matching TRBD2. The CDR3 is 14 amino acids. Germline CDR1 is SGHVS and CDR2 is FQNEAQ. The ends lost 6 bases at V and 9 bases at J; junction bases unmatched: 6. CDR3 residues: CASRTSGGYGEQFF. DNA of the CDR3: TGTGCCAGCAGGACTAGCGGGGGATACGGTGAGCAGTTCTTC.

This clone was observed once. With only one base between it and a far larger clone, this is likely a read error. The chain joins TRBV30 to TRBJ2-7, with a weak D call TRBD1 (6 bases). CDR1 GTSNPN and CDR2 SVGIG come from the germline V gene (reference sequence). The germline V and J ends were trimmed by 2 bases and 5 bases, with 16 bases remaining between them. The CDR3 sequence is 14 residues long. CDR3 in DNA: TGTGCCTGGAGTCCAGGGGTAAGGGCGAACGAGCAGTACTTC. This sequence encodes CAWSPGVRANEQYF. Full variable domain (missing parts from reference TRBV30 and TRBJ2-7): SQTIHQWPATLVQPVGSPLSLECTVEGTSNPNLYWYRQAAGRGLQLLFYSVGIGQISSEVPQNLSASRPQDRQFILSSKKLLLSDSGFYLCAWSPGVRANEQYFGPGTRLTVT.

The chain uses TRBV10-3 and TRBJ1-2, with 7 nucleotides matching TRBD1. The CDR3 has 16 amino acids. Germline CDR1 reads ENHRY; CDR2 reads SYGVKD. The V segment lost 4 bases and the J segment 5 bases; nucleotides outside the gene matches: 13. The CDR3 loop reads CAISGGQAVKGYGYTF. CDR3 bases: TGTGCCATCAGTGGAGGACAGGCGGTGAAAGGGTATGGCTACACCTTC.

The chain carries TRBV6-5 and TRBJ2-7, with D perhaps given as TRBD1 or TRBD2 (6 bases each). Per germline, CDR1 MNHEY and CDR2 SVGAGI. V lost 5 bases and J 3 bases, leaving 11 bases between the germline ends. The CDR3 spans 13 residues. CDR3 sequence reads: CASSPGGRYEQYF. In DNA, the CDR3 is TGTGCCAGCAGTCCCGGGGGCCGCTACGAGCAGTACTTC.

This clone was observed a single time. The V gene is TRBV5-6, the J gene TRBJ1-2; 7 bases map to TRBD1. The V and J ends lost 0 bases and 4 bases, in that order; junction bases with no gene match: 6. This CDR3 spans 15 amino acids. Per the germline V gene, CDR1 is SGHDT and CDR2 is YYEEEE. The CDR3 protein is CASSLARQGFYGYTF. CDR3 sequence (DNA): TGTGCCAGCAGCTTGGCACGACAGGGATTCTATGGCTACACCTTC.

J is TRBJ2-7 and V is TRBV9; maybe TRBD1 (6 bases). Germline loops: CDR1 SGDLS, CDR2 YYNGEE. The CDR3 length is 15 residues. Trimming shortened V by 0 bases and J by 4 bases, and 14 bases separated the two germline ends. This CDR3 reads CASSVGSGVWYEQYF. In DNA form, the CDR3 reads TGTGCCAGCAGCGTAGGGTCAGGGGTTTGGTACGAGCAGTACTTC. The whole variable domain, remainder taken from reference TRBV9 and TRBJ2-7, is DSGVTQTPKHLITATGQRVTLRCSPRSGDLSVYWYQQSLDQGLQFLIQYYNGEERAKGNILERFSAQQFPDLHSELNLSSLELGDSALYFCASSVGSGVWYEQYFGPGTRLTVT.